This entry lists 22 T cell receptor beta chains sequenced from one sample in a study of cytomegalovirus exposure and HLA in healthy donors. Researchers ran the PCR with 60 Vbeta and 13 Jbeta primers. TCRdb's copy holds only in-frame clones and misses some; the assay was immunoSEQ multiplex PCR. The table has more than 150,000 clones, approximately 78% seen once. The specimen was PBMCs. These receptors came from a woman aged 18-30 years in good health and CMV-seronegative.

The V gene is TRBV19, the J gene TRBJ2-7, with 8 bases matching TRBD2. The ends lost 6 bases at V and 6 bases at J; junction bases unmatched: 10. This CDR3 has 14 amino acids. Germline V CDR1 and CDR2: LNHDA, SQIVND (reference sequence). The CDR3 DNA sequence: TGTGCCAGTAGCCCGGGACTAGAGTTCTCCGAGCAGTACTTC. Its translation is CASSPGLEFSEQYF. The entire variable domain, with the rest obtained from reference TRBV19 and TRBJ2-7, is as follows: DGGITQSPKYLFRKEGQNVTLSCEQNLNHDAMYWYRQDPGQGLRLIYYSQIVNDFQKGDIAEGYSVSREKKESFPLTVTSAQKNPTAFYLCASSPGLEFSEQYFGPGTRLTVT.

DNA of the CDR3: TGCGCCAGCATGAGCGGAGGCTACGAGCAGTACTTC. Residues: CASMSGGYEQYF. The V gene is TRBV5-1, the J gene TRBJ2-7, with a tentative D call TRBD2 (5 bases). There are 12 residues in the CDR3. Trimming left V 6 bases short and J 3 bases short, with 10 bases between. Germline V gene sequence: CDR1 SGHRS, CDR2 YFSETQ.

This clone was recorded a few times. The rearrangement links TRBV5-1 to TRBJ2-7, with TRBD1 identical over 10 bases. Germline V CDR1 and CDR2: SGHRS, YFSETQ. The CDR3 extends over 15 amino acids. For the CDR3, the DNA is TGCGCTTTAAAGGGACCGGGACAGGGGTACCACGAGCAGTACTTC. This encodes CALKGPGQGYHEQYF.

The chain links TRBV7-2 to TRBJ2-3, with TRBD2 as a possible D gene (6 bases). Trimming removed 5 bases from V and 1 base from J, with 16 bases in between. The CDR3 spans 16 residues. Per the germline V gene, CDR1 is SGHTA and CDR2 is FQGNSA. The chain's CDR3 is CASSLNLGGGTDTQYF. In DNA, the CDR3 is TGTGCCAGCAGCCTAAACCTAGGCGGGGGCACAGATACGCAGTATTTT. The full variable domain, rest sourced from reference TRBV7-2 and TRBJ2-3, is GAGVSQSPSNKVTEKGKDVELRCDPISGHTALYWYRQSLGQGLEFLIYFQGNSAPDKSGLPSDRFSAERTGGSVSTLTIQRTQQEDSAVYLCASSLNLGGGTDTQYFGPGTRLTVL.

In DNA, the CDR3 is TGTGCCAGCAGTGTTCCCACGGGACTAGCGGGGAACGAGCAGTACTTC. Translated, it gives CASSVPTGLAGNEQYF. V gene TRBV2 combines with J gene TRBJ2-7; 13 nucleotides agree with TRBD2. V lost 4 bases to trimming and J lost 5 bases; unmatched junction nucleotides: 8. This CDR3 is built from 16 residues. The germline V gene encodes CDR1 SNHLY and CDR2 FYNNEI. Complete variable domain (other parts from reference TRBV2 and TRBJ2-7): EPEVTQTPSHQVTQMGQEVILRCVPISNHLYFYWYRQILGQKVEFLVSFYNNEISEKSEIFDDQFSVERPDGSNFTLKIRSTKLEDSAMYFCASSVPTGLAGNEQYFGPGTRLTVT.

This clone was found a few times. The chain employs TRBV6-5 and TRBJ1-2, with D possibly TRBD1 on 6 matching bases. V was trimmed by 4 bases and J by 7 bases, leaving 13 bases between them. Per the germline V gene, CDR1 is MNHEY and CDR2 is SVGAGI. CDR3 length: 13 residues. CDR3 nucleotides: TGTGCCAGCAGTTCGAGGGGGTCGGGTGGCTACACCTTC. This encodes CASSSRGSGGYTF.

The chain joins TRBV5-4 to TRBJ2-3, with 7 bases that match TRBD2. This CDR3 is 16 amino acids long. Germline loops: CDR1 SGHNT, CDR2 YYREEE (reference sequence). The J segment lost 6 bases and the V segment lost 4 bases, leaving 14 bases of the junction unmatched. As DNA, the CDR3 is TGTGCCAGCAGCCAACTAGCGACCGGGGAAGAGGATACGCAGTATTTT. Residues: CASSQLATGEEDTQYF.

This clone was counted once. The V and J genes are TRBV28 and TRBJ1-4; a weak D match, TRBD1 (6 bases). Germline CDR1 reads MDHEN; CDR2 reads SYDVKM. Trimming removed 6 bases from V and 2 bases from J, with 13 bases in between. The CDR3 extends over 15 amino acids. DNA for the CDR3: TGTGCCAGCAGAAGAGGGGGATCGACTAATGAAAAACTGTTTTTT. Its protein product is CASRRGGSTNEKLFF.

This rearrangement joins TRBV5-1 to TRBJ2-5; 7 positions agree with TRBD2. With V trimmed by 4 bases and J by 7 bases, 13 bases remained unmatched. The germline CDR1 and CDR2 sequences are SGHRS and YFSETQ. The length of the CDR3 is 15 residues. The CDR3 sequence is CASSVRPGLLLTQYF. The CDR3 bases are TGCGCCAGCAGCGTCAGACCGGGACTATTGTTGACCCAGTACTTC. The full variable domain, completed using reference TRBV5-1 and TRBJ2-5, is KAGVTQTPRYLIKTRGQQVTLSCSPISGHRSVSWYQQTPGQGLQFLFEYFSETQRNKGNFPGRFSGRQFSNSRSEMNVSTLELGDSALYLCASSVRPGLLLTQYFGPGTRLLVL.

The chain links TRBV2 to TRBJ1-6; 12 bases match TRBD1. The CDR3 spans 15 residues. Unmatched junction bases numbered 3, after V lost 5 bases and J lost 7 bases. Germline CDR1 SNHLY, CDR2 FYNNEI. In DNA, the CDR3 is TGTGCCAGCAGTATAGGGACAGGGGGCAATTCACCCCTCCACTTT. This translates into CASSIGTGGNSPLHF. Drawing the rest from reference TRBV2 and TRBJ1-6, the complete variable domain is EPEVTQTPSHQVTQMGQEVILRCVPISNHLYFYWYRQILGQKVEFLVSFYNNEISEKSEIFDDQFSVERPDGSNFTLKIRSTKLEDSAMYFCASSIGTGGNSPLHFGNGTRLTVT.

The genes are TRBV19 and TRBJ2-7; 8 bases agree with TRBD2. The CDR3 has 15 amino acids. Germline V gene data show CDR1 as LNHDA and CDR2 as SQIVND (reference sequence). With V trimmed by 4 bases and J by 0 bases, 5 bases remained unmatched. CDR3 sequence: CASSTLAGSSYEQYF. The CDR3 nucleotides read TGTGCCAGTAGTACCCTAGCGGGCTCCTCCTACGAGCAGTACTTC.

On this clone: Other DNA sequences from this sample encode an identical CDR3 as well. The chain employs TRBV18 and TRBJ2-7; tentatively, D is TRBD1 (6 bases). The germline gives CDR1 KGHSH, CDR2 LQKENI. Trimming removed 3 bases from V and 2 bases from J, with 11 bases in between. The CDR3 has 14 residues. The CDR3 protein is CASSPGQGPYEQYF. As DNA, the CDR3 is TGTGCCAGCTCACCGGGTCAGGGGCCCTACGAGCAGTACTTC.

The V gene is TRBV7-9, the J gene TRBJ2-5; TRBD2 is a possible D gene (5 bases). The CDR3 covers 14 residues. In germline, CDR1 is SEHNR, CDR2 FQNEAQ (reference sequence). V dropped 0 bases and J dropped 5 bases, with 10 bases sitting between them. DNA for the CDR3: TGTGCCAGCAGCTTAGCGCGATCGGGGGAGACCCAGTACTTC. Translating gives CASSLARSGETQYF.

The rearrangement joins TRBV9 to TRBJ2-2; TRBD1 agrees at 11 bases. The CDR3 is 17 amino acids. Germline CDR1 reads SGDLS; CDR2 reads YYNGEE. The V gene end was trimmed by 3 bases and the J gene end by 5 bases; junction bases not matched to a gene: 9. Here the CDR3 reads CASSASRDRGRTGELFF. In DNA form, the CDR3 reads TGTGCCAGCAGCGCCTCCCGGGACAGGGGGAGGACCGGGGAGCTGTTTTTT.

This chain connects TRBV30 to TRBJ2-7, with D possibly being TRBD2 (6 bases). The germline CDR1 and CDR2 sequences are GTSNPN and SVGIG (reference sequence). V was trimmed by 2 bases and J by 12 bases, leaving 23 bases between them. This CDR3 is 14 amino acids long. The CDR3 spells CAWSPPGTDGRLYF. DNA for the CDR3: TGTGCCTGGAGTCCCCCCGGGACTGATGGTCGTCTGTACTTC.

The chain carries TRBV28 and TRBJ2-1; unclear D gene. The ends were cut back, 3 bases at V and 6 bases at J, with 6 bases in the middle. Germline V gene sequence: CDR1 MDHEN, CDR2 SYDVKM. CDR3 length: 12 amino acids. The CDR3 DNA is TGTGCCAGCAGTTTTGGCCGCAATGAGCAGTTCTTC. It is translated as CASSFGRNEQFF.

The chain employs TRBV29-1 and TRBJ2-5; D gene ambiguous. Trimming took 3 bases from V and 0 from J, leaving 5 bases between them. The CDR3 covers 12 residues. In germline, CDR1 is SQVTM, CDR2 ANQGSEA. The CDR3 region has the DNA TGCAGCGTTGAGGCACACCAAGAGACCCAGTACTTC. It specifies CSVEAHQETQYF.

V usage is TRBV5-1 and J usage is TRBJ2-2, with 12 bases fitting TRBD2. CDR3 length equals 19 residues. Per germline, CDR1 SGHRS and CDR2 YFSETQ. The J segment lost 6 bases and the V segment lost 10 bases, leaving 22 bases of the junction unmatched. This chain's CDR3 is CAASAGRLAGDIHPGELFF. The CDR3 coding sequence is TGCGCCGCGTCCGCCGGTCGACTAGCGGGGGATATTCATCCCGGGGAGCTGTTTTTT.

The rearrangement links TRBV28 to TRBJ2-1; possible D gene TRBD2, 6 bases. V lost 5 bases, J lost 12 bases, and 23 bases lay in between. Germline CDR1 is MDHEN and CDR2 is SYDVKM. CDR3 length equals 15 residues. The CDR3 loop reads CASSPHAGNNERQFF. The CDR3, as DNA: TGTGCCAGCAGTCCCCACGCGGGAAACAATGAGCGGCAGTTCTTC.

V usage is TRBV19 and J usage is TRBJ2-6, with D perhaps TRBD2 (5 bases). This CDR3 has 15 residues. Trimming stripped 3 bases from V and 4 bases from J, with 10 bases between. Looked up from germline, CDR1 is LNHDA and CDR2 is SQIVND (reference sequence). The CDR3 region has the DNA TGTGCCAGTAGTATCCGACTAACCGGGGCCAACGTCCTGACTTTC. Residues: CASSIRLTGANVLTF. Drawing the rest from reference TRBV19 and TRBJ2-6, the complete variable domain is DGGITQSPKYLFRKEGQNVTLSCEQNLNHDAMYWYRQDPGQGLRLIYYSQIVNDFQKGDIAEGYSVSREKKESFPLTVTSAQKNPTAFYLCASSIRLTGANVLTFGAGSRLTVL.

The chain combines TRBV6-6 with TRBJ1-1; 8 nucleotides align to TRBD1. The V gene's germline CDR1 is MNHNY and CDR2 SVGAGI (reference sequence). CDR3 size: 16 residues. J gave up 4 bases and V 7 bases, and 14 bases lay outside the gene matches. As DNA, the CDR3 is TGTGCCAGCACTGTCGTACCCTTGCAGGGGGCCACTGAAGCTTTCTTT. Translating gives CASTVVPLQGATEAFF.

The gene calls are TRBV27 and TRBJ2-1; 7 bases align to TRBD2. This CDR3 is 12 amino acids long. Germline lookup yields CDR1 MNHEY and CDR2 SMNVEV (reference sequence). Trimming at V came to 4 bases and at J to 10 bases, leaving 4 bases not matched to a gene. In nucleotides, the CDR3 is TGTGCCAGCAGTTGGGGAGGGTCGGAGCAGTTCTTC. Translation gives CASSWGGSEQFF.